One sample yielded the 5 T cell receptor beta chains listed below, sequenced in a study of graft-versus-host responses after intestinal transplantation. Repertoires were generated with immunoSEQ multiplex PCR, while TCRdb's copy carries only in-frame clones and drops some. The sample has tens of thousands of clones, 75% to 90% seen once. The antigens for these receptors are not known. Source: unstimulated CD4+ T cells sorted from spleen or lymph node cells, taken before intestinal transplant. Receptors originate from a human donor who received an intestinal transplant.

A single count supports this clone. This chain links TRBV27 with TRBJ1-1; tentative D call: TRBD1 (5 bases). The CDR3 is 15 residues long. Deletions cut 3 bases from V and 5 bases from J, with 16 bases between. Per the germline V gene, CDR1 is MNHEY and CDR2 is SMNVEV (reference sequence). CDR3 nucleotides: TGTGCCAGCAGTTTCTCGGGGGTGGCAGGTACTGAAGCTTTCTTT. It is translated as CASSFSGVAGTEAFF.

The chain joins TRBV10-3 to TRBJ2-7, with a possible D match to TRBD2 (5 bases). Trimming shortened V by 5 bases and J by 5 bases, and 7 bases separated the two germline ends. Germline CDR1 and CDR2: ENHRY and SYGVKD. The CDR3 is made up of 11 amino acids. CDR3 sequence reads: CAISPGDEQYF. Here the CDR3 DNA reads TGTGCCATCAGTCCCGGGGACGAGCAGTACTTC.

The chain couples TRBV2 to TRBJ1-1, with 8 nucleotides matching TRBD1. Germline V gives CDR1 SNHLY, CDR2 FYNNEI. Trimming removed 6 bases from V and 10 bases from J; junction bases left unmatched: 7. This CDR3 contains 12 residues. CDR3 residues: CASSGQGWRAFF. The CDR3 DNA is TGTGCCAGCAGCGGACAGGGCTGGCGAGCTTTCTTT.

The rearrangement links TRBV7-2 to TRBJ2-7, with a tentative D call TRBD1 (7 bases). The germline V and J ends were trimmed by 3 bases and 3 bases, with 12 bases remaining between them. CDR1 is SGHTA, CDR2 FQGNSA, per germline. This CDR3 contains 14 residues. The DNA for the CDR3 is TGTGCCAGCAGCTTGGCAGGGGGGAACTACGAGCAGTACTTC. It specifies CASSLAGGNYEQYF.

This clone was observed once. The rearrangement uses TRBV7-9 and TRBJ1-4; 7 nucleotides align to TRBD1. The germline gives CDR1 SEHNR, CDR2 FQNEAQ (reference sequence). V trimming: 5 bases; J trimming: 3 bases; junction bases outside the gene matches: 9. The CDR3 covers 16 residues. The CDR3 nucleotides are TGTGCCAGCAGCGAAACCCAGGGGGTTGCTAATGAAAAACTGTTTTTT. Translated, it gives CASSETQGVANEKLFF. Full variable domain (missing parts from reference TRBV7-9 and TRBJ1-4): DTGVSQNPRHKITKRGQNVTFRCDPISEHNRLYWYRQTLGQGPEFLTYFQNEAQLEKSRLLSDRFSAERPKGSFSTLEIQRTEQGDSAMYLCASSETQGVANEKLFFGSGTQLSVL.